The T cell receptor beta chain under discussion was sequenced for a study of cytomegalovirus exposure and HLA in healthy donors. Study-level background: Of around 400 genotyped donors, more than 75% grouped in the Caucasian-associated ancestry cluster. Broader study findings: The authors reported that TCR beta sequences could predict HLA-A and HLA-B alleles. These predictions were accurate for most subjects in the first cohort.

This clone was recorded a few times. What it binds is unknown. The PCR made use of 60 Vbeta and 13 Jbeta primers. Generated by immunoSEQ multiplex PCR, the TCRdb table keeps only in-frame clones and is missing some. Of about 190,000 clones listed, around 84% are singletons. The germline V gene has CDR1 SGHTS and CDR2 YDEGEE. Trimming left V 1 base short and J 2 bases short, with 9 bases between. The CDR3 consists of 14 residues. The sequenced material came from PBMCs. The J gene is TRBJ1-1, the V gene TRBV5-8; D unresolved. This clonotype was sampled from a woman between 50 and 59 years old in good health and CMV-seropositive. The CDR3: CASSLSTTNTEAFF. The CDR3 coding sequence is TGTGCCAGCAGCTTGAGTACAACCAACACTGAAGCTTTCTTT.